These T cell receptor beta chains were read from a single sample in a study of blood T cell repertoires in COVID-19. The table came from immunoSEQ multiplex PCR; TCRdb's copy has only in-frame clones and leaves some out. This repertoire shows some 240,000 clones, roughly nine tenths found once; its top ten account for 4% to 5%. Sequencing was carried out using peripheral blood. The source is a middle-aged woman who had recovered from COVID-19. The CDR3 runs from the conserved cysteine through the conserved F or W. D genes are given only for firm matches. Where a row states a size, it is once, few, many or the class of an expanded clone; other rows omit it.

>TRBV15|TRBD2|TRBJ2-3|.
TGTGCCACCAGCAGAGACCTAGCGGGAGGAATAGATACGCAGTATTTT
CATSRDLAGGIDTQYF
>TRBV28|.|TRBJ2-5|.
TGTGCCAGCACTAATGGGGGGCAAGAGACCCAGTACTTC
CASTNGGQETQYF
>TRBV5-6|.|TRBJ2-7|.
TGTGCCAGCAGCTTGGCCAGGTTTCATAACGAGCAGTACTTC
CASSLARFHNEQYF
>TRBV6-6|TRBD1|TRBJ2-5|.
TGTGCCAGCACCCCCCGGGACAGCCTCCAAGAGACCCAGTACTTC
CASTPRDSLQETQYF
>TRBV5-4|.|TRBJ2-7|.
TGTGCCAGCAGCTCCCCTGGTCTAAGCGAGCAGTACTTC
CASSSPGLSEQYF
>TRBV11-3|TRBD2|TRBJ2-1|.
TGTGCCAGCAGCTTAGTCTCACTAGCGGGACATGAGCAGTTCTTC
CASSLVSLAGHEQFF
>TRBV6-6|TRBD2|TRBJ2-7|.
TGTGCCAGCAGTCCAACTAGCGGGGGGGCCGGCGAGCAGTACTTC
CASSPTSGGAGEQYF
>TRBV5-4|.|TRBJ2-3|.
TGTGCCAGCAGCCCCTCCACAGATACGCAGTATTTT
CASSPSTDTQYF
>TRBV3-1/TRBV3-2|TRBD2|TRBJ2-5|.
TGTGCCAGCAGCCAGACCGGCGGGGGGGAAGAGACCCAGTACTTC
CASSQTGGGEETQYF
>TRBV5-4|.|TRBJ1-1|once
TGTGCCAGCAGCTCCCAGACGGGGAACACTGAAGCTTTCTTT
CASSSQTGNTEAFF
>TRBV12-3/TRBV12-4|TRBD1|TRBJ1-2|.
TGTGCCAGCAGTAAAACAGGGGGCTATGGCTACACCTTC
CASSKTGGYGYTF
>TRBV6-5|TRBD1|TRBJ2-7|.
TGTGCCAGCAGTTATGGACAGGGGGCGTCCTACGAGCAGTACTTC
CASSYGQGASYEQYF
>TRBV10-3|.|TRBJ2-3|.
TGTGCCATCAGTGAGTCTGGCCAAGACACAGATACGCAGTATTTT
CAISESGQDTDTQYF
>TRBV6-5|TRBD2|TRBJ2-2|.
TGTGCCAGCATAGGACTAGCGGGCCCCGGGGAGCTGTTTTTT
CASIGLAGPGELFF
>TRBV12-5|.|TRBJ1-1|few
TGTGCTAGTGGTCTCCGACAGGACTACACTGAAGCTTTCTTT
CASGLRQDYTEAFF
>TRBV28|.|TRBJ2-4|.
TGTGCCAGCAGTTTTCTCGAGAGGGATGCCAAAAACATTCAGTACTTC
CASSFLERDAKNIQYF
>TRBV3-1/TRBV3-2|TRBD1|TRBJ1-1|.
TGTGCCAGCAGCCATGGACAGGGGGCAGGGAACACTGAAGCTTTCTTT
CASSHGQGAGNTEAFF
>TRBV5-6|.|TRBJ2-7|once
TGTGCCAGCAGCTTATCCAGCTCCTACGAGCAGTACTTC
CASSLSSSYEQYF
>TRBV11-3|.|TRBJ2-2|.
TGTGCCAGCAGCTCCTCCTGGACAGCCAACACCGGGGAGCTGTTTTTT
CASSSSWTANTGELFF
>TRBV2|.|TRBJ1-5|.
TGTGCCAGCACTAATAATGCAAGGGGGCCCCAGCATTTT
CASTNNARGPQHF
>TRBV3-1/TRBV3-2|.|TRBJ2-5|.
TGTGCCAGCAGCCAACAGGGGTTCCAAGAGACCCAGTACTTC
CASSQQGFQETQYF
>TRBV11-3|TRBD2|TRBJ2-1|.
TGTGCCAGCAGCTCCCTACTAGCGGGAGATAGTAATGAGCAGTTCTTC
CASSSLLAGDSNEQFF
>TRBV2|.|TRBJ1-4|.
TGTGCCAGCAGTTTGACCCTGGAGAATGAAAAACTGTTTTTT
CASSLTLENEKLFF
>TRBV7-9|.|TRBJ1-3|.
TGTGCCAGCAGCGATCTTATCGACAGGTCAATCTCTGGAAACACCATATATTTT
CASSDLIDRSISGNTIYF
>TRBV6-5|.|TRBJ2-2|.
TGTGCCAGCAGTTACGCCCCAGGGTCCGGGGAGCTGTTTTTT
CASSYAPGSGELFF
>TRBV18|.|TRBJ1-2|.
TGTGCCAGCTCACCAGAAGCGGCCACTAACTATGGCTACACCTTC
CASSPEAATNYGYTF
>TRBV27|TRBD1|TRBJ1-2|.
TGTGCCAGCAGTCCCTATGAGGGACAGGGGTTGTATGGCTACACCTTC
CASSPYEGQGLYGYTF
>TRBV13|.|TRBJ2-1|.
TGTGCCACCACCGACATTCCGACGGGGGTTCATGAGCAGTTCTTC
CATTDIPTGVHEQFF
>TRBV11-2|TRBD2|TRBJ2-1|.
TGTGCCAGCAGCTTTCCGACTAGCGGGGGGCCGATCAATGAGCAGTTCTTC
CASSFPTSGGPINEQFF
>TRBV28|.|TRBJ1-1|.
TGTGCCAGCAGCCCAACTTACACTGAAGCTTTCTTT
CASSPTYTEAFF
>TRBV29-1|TRBD1|TRBJ2-5|.
TGCAGCACCCCCGGACAGGTTGGAAAAGAGACCCAGTACTTC
CSTPGQVGKETQYF
>TRBV10-1|.|TRBJ2-7|.
TGCGCCAGCAGCCCAGGGGCATCCTACGAGCAGTACTTC
CASSPGASYEQYF
>TRBV29-1|.|TRBJ2-3|.
TGCAGCCCTTCGGGGGACGGCGGAGATACGCAGTATTTT
CSPSGDGGDTQYF
>TRBV10-3|TRBD1|TRBJ2-2|few
TGTGCCATCAGTGAGGCGATACCGGGACAGGGAACCGGGGAGCTGTTTTTT
CAISEAIPGQGTGELFF
>TRBV6-6|TRBD1|TRBJ1-5|.
TGTGCCAGCAGGAGAGATCGACAGGGAAGGAATCAGCCCCAGCATTTT
CASRRDRQGRNQPQHF
>TRBV19|TRBD2|TRBJ2-5|.
TGTGCCAGTTCCCTAGCGGGAGGTCGGCAAGAGACCCAGTACTTC
CASSLAGGRQETQYF
>TRBV28|.|TRBJ1-6|few
TGTGCCAGCAAAATCGACGGGGTGGCGAACTCACCCCTCCACTTT
CASKIDGVANSPLHF
>TRBV5-1|TRBD2|TRBJ2-3|.
TGCGCCAGCGGCCCGGGACTAGCGGGGCCCACAGATACGCAGTATTTT
CASGPGLAGPTDTQYF
>TRBV2|.|TRBJ2-7|once
TGTGCCAGCAGTGAATCGAGCTCCTACGAGCAGTACTTC
CASSESSSYEQYF
>TRBV19|TRBD1|TRBJ1-1|once
TGTGCCAGTAACCCACAGGGGGGATCAAACCAAGCTTTCTTT
CASNPQGGSNQAFF
>TRBV11-3|.|TRBJ2-1|once
TGTGCCAGCAGCTCGAGGGAGGTTAACTACAATGAGCAGTTCTTC
CASSSREVNYNEQFF
>TRBV29-1|TRBD2|TRBJ2-3|.
TGCAGCGTTGAAGCGGCGGGGGTGGGCACAGATACGCAGTATTTT
CSVEAAGVGTDTQYF
>TRBV5-1|.|TRBJ1-6|.
TGCGCCAGCAGCTTTAGCGTTAATTCACCCCTCCACTTT
CASSFSVNSPLHF
>TRBV15|.|TRBJ1-1|.
TGTGCCACCAGCAGAGAACTGATGAACACTGAAGCTTTCTTT
CATSRELMNTEAFF
>TRBV6-1|.|TRBJ1-6|once
TGTGCCAGCAGTGAAGGGGTGAGGAATTCACCCCTCCACTTT
CASSEGVRNSPLHF
>TRBV4-3|TRBD2|TRBJ2-1|.
TGCGCCAGCAGCCCCGGGACTAGCGGGAGTGATGAGCAGTTCTTC
CASSPGTSGSDEQFF
>TRBV3-1/TRBV3-2|TRBD1|TRBJ2-2|.
TGTGCCAGCAGCTTCCGACAGGGCTTAACCGGGGAGCTGTTTTTT
CASSFRQGLTGELFF